The T cell receptor beta chain described here comes from a study of T-cell memory formation after mild COVID-19. Remarks on this clonotype: No antigen is known for it.

General study findings and limits: Of the contracting clones, CD4+ ones lay mainly in CM and EM, and CD8+ ones in EMRA. Day 15 to 85 contractors were CD4/CD8 balanced; later expanders leaned CD4+.

Constant-segment primers served in 5'RACE that generated TCR alpha and TCR beta cDNA libraries bearing sample barcodes and UMIs. TCRdb reprocessed the 5' RACE reads with MiXCR, giving one entry per CDR3 protein. The sample holds roughly 260,000 distinct CDR3 sequences, about 15% seen once. Trimming shortened V by 6 bases and J by 5 bases, and 19 bases separated the two germline ends. CDR3 size: 16 residues. Germline lookup yields CDR1 MNHEY and CDR2 SVGAGI. This clonotype was obtained from a man between 18 and 35 years old who had mild COVID-19 (a few samples of this study predate the infection). Cell type and time point are not known. This sequence joins TRBV6-5 and TRBJ2-2, with D tentatively TRBD2 (5 bases). Sequenced sample: PBMCs or a T cell subset sorted from them (not recorded which). CDR3 sequence (DNA): TGTGCCAGCAGCCCTGATTATATGCGCGGGACCGGGGAGCTGTTTTTT. It translates to CASSPDYMRGTGELFF.